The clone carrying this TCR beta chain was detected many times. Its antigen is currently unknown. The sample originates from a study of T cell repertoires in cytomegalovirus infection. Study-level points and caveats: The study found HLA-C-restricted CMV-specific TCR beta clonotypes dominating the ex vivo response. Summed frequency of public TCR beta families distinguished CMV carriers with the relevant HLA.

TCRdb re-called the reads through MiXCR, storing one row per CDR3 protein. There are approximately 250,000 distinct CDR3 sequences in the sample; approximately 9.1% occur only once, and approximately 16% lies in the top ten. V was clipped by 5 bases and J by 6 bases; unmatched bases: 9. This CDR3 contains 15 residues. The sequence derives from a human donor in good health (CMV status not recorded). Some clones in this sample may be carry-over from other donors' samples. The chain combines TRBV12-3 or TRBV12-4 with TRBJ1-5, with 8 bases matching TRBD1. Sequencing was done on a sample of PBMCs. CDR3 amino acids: CASSRRQGTGQPQHF. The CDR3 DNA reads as TGTGCCAGCAGTCGACGACAGGGGACTGGTCAGCCCCAGCATTTT.